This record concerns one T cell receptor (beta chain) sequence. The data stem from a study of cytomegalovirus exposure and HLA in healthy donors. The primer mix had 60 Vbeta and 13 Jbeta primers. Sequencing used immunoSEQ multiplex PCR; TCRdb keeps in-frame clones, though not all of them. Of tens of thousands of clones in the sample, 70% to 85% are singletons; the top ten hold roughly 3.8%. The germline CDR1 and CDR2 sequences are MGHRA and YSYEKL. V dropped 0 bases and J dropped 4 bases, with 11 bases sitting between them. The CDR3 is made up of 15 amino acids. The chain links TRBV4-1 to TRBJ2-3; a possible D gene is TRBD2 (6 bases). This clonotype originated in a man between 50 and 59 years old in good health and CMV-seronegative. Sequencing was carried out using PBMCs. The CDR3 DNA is TGCGCCAGCAGCCAAGATGGGGACTCTGCAGATACGCAGTATTTT. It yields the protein CASSQDGDSADTQYF.